This T cell receptor beta chain originates from a study of vaccination and CD4 T cells after COVID-19. The wider study: Investigators stimulated cells with overlapping spike peptides drawn from SARS-CoV-2, HCoV-NL63, HCoV-OC43 and HCoV-229E.

Worth noting for this clonotype: Antigen: not known.

The CDR3 totals 15 residues. The V end lost 2 bases, the J end lost 1 base, and 14 bases lay between the germline ends. The V gene's germline CDR1 is GTSNPN and CDR2 SVGIG (reference sequence). An Oncomine TCR Beta short-read assay was used to sequence the DNA from cultured CD4+ T cells. TCRdb recomputed calls from the PCR reads with MiXCR, one row per CDR3 protein. The sample gives 11,000 to 15,000 distinct CDR3 sequences, about 32% of which show up once; 36% is in the top ten. Noted treatment: roughly ten-day PBMC culture with coronavirus spike peptide pools or control peptides (ViraFEST assay). Under the ViraFEST approach, antigen-specific T cells were expanded with peptide pools and TCRs subsequently sequenced. Wells that each held roughly 2 million PBMCs were cultured with 8 to 10 IU/ml IL-2 and 7.5 to 10 ug/ml peptide pools. Replacement of half the medium with fresh IL-2 medium took place on days 3 and 7.

This chain links TRBV30 with TRBJ1-2; perhaps TRBD1 as D (6 bases). Sequences were obtained from cultured CD4+ T cells from blood. This TCR came from a human donor with COVID-19. CDR3 sequence (DNA): TGTGCCTGGAGTCGTTCGGGACACAGTAACTATGGCTACACCTTC. It encodes CAWSRSGHSNYGYTF.